Following are 22 T cell receptor beta chains from one sample sequenced in a study of OX40 agonist ivuxolimab in advanced cancers. Clones were sequenced by immunoSEQ multiplex PCR, and TCRdb holds only the in-frame ones, with some missing. Found here are some 16,000 clones, 77% of them singletons; the top ten hold around 12%. The sequences come from CD4+ or CD8+ T cells sorted from blood, collected in a trial of the OX40 agonist ivuxolimab. These receptors were obtained from an adult with an advanced solid tumor such as melanoma, head and neck, liver or kidney cancer.

As for this clone: A read error may produce the germline difference seen at one junction end. The CDR3 reads CASGLGLAGAYNEQFF. For the CDR3, the DNA is TGTGCTAGTGGCTTGGGACTAGCGGGGGCCTACAATGAGCAGTTCTTC. V is TRBV12-5 and J is TRBJ2-1; 14 nucleotides match TRBD2. This CDR3 region has 16 residues. The germline CDR1 and CDR2 sequences are LGHNT and FRNRAP.

The rearrangement joins TRBV9 to TRBJ2-1; 7 bases map to TRBD2. This CDR3 contains 14 residues. Germline CDR1 and CDR2: SGDLS and YYNGEE. J gave up 8 bases and V 0 bases, and 5 bases lay outside the gene matches. This chain's CDR3 is CASSVEGAGDEQFF. The CDR3 DNA sequence: TGTGCCAGCAGCGTAGAAGGGGCGGGGGATGAGCAGTTCTTC.

The rearrangement joins TRBV5-8 to TRBJ2-7; D is ambiguous. Per germline, CDR1 SGHTS and CDR2 YDEGEE. The CDR3 is made up of 12 amino acids. V lost 5 bases and J lost 3, with 9 bases in between. CDR3 loop: CASRPGHYEQYF. The CDR3 DNA reads as TGTGCCAGCAGGCCCGGCCACTACGAGCAGTACTTC.

V gene TRBV25-1 combines with J gene TRBJ2-3, with D possibly TRBD2 on 7 matching bases. Germline values: CDR1 MGHDK, CDR2 SYGVNS. The CDR3 consists of 17 residues. Trimming removed 6 bases from V and 2 bases from J, with 21 bases in between. The CDR3 DNA is TGTGCCAGCAGCCCGCCAAGGGGGGGCCTAACCACAGATACGCAGTATTTT. Translated: CASSPPRGGLTTDTQYF.

The J gene is TRBJ1-1, the V gene TRBV4-1; TRBD1 agrees at 7 bases. CDR1 is MGHRA and CDR2 is YSYEKL in the germline V gene. J gave up 0 bases and V 5 bases, and 3 bases lay outside the gene matches. The CDR3 extends over 14 amino acids. The CDR3 region has the DNA TGCGCCAGCAGCTCGACAGGGATGAACACTGAAGCTTTCTTT. This translates into CASSSTGMNTEAFF.

The V gene is TRBV7-9, the J gene TRBJ1-1; D may be TRBD1 (6 bases). The CDR3 consists of 14 residues. V shed 5 bases and J shed 1 base, with 11 bases lying between them. Germline CDR1 reads SEHNR; CDR2 reads FQNEAQ (reference sequence). The CDR3 sequence: CASSPSTGNTEAFF. Here the CDR3 DNA reads TGTGCCAGCAGCCCTTCGACAGGGAACACTGAAGCTTTCTTT.

The V and J genes are TRBV6-5 and TRBJ1-3; tentative D call: TRBD1 (6 bases). The CDR3 is 16 residues long. Germline V gene sequence: CDR1 MNHEY, CDR2 SVGAGI. Deletions cut 2 bases from V and 4 bases from J, with 15 bases between. CDR3 nucleotide sequence: TGTGCCAGCAGTTACCTCCTACCAGGGGAAGGAAACACCATATATTTT. It is translated as CASSYLLPGEGNTIYF.

V is TRBV4-1 and J is TRBJ2-7, with 11 bases fitting TRBD1. The V gene end was trimmed by 1 base and the J gene end by 5 bases; junction bases not matched to a gene: 4. This CDR3 comprises 15 residues. Germline CDR1 is MGHRA and CDR2 is YSYEKL. CDR3 DNA sequence: TGCGCCAGCAGCCAAGGGACAGGGGGCAGGAACGAGCAGTACTTC. Protein product: CASSQGTGGRNEQYF.

V is TRBV4-3 and J is TRBJ2-1, with D perhaps matching TRBD1 (6 bases). This CDR3 contains 13 residues. Per the germline V gene, CDR1 is LGHNA and CDR2 is YSLEER. Trimming removed 4 bases at V and 10 bases at J, with 14 bases between. Here the CDR3 reads CASSPEDRGEQFF. As DNA, the CDR3 is TGCGCCAGCAGCCCGGAGGATAGGGGGGAGCAGTTCTTC.

The CDR3 reads CASSYSKENTEAFF. The CDR3 nucleotides read TGTGCCAGCAGTTACTCGAAGGAGAACACTGAAGCTTTCTTT. This sequence joins TRBV6-5 and TRBJ1-1; D remains ambiguous. The germline V gene encodes CDR1 MNHEY and CDR2 SVGAGI. V lost 0 bases and J lost 1, with 6 bases in between. The CDR3 is 14 amino acids.

The chain is built from TRBV11-1 and TRBJ2-7; possibly TRBD1 for D (6 bases). The CDR3 totals 15 residues. Trimming shortened V by 6 bases and J by 6 bases, and 21 bases separated the two germline ends. Germline CDR1 reads SGHAT; CDR2 reads FQDESV (reference sequence). DNA of the CDR3: TGTGCCAGCAGGCTAGGGCCAGGGGTTCTCGGCGAGCAGTACTTC. Amino acid sequence: CASRLGPGVLGEQYF.

V and J are TRBV7-3 and TRBJ2-3; 12 nucleotides match TRBD2. Trimming took 5 bases from V and 3 from J; bases not matched to a gene: 3. The length of the CDR3 is 15 residues. Germline CDR1 is SGHTA and CDR2 is FQGTGA. Here the CDR3 reads CASSRTSGRTDTQYF. As DNA, the CDR3 is TGTGCCAGCAGCCGTACTAGCGGGAGGACAGATACGCAGTATTTT.

This clone was found once. The chain employs TRBV4-1 and TRBJ1-5; D call uncertain. Trimming cost V 0 bases and J 0 bases, with 9 bases left between them. Germline-derived CDR1 and CDR2 are MGHRA and YSYEKL. The CDR3 extends over 16 amino acids. CDR3 in amino acids: CASSQDRDGSNQPQHF. CDR3 bases: TGCGCCAGCAGCCAAGATCGAGACGGTAGCAATCAGCCCCAGCATTTT.

The chain links TRBV6-6 to TRBJ1-2; maybe TRBD1 (6 bases). The CDR3 is 16 residues long. CDR1 is MNHNY and CDR2 is SVGAGI in the germline V gene (reference sequence). The germline V and J ends were trimmed by 5 bases and 2 bases, with 18 bases remaining between them. This CDR3 is CASSPHFGGRNYGYTF. CDR3 nucleotides: TGTGCCAGCAGTCCTCATTTTGGGGGGCGCAACTATGGCTACACCTTC.

Here the CDR3 reads CASSVNEGAEQYF. The CDR3 DNA reads as TGTGCCAGCAGTGTAAACGAGGGGGCCGAGCAGTACTTC. The chain carries TRBV6-1 and TRBJ2-7; 7 bases line up with TRBD1. The germline V gene encodes CDR1 MNHNS and CDR2 SASEGT. Unmatched junction bases numbered 6, after V lost 4 bases and J lost 6 bases. The length of the CDR3 is 13 residues.

This clone was observed a single time. The chain uses TRBV7-9 and TRBJ2-7; TRBD2 is a possible D gene (5 bases). Trimming shortened V by 4 bases and J by 5 bases, and 15 bases separated the two germline ends. The CDR3 extends over 14 amino acids. Germline-derived CDR1 and CDR2 are SEHNR and FQNEAQ (reference sequence). The CDR3: CASSSGILGDEQYF. CDR3 DNA sequence: TGTGCCAGCAGCTCCGGGATTCTTGGAGACGAGCAGTACTTC.

The gene calls are TRBV7-6 and TRBJ2-2, with 7 positions matching TRBD1. V gave up 4 bases and J gave up 6 bases; unmatched junction bases: 11. This CDR3 has 16 residues. Germline-derived CDR1 and CDR2 are SGHVS and FNYEAQ. Written as DNA, the CDR3 is TGTGCCAGCAGCTCTTTAACTCTGACAGGGCCCGGGGAGCTGTTTTTT. This encodes CASSSLTLTGPGELFF.

This clone showed up just a few times. This chain links TRBV2 with TRBJ2-7, with a tentative D call TRBD1 (6 bases). Germline V CDR1 and CDR2: SNHLY, FYNNEI. V was cut by 8 bases and J by 3 bases, with 14 bases left in between. CDR3 length: 13 amino acids. The CDR3 bases are TGTGCCAGCGTCAGGACAGTTTACTACGAGCAGTACTTC. Translated: CASVRTVYYEQYF.

The rearrangement uses TRBV7-6 and TRBJ2-5; 7 bases are shared with TRBD2. The CDR3 is made up of 16 amino acids. Germline V lookup: CDR1 SGHVS, CDR2 FNYEAQ. V dropped 1 base and J dropped 5; count of bases not matched to a gene: 10. The CDR3 spells CASSLGWGGPAETQYF. The CDR3 DNA is TGTGCCAGCAGCTTAGGTTGGGGAGGGCCGGCTGAGACCCAGTACTTC.

This clone was observed a handful of times. The J gene is TRBJ1-2, the V gene TRBV5-6; D possibly corresponds to TRBD1 (6 bases). The CDR3 totals 15 residues. The V end lost 4 bases, the J end lost 4 bases, and 17 bases lay between the germline ends. Germline-derived CDR1 and CDR2 are SGHDT and YYEEEE. The CDR3 sequence: CASSDFAGRGYGYTF. The CDR3 coding sequence is TGTGCCAGCAGCGATTTCGCGGGCAGGGGCTATGGCTACACCTTC.

The chain is built from TRBV6-6 and TRBJ2-5, with 11 bases lining up with TRBD2. Germline V CDR1 and CDR2: MNHNY, SVGAGI (reference sequence). Trimming took 7 bases from V and 5 from J; bases not matched to a gene: 6. This CDR3 has 14 amino acids. The CDR3 region is CASKQLAGEETQYF. In nucleotides, the CDR3 is TGTGCCAGCAAACAACTAGCGGGGGAGGAGACCCAGTACTTC.

This clone was found a few times. The rearrangement uses TRBV4-3 and TRBJ1-1, with unresolved D. The CDR3 totals 13 residues. With 1 base removed from V and 4 bases from J, the gap between germline ends came to 7 bases. The germline V gene has CDR1 LGHNA and CDR2 YSLEER. The CDR3 spells CASSQGLGTEAFF. The CDR3 DNA reads as TGCGCCAGCAGCCAAGGGCTCGGCACTGAAGCTTTCTTT.